The present T cell receptor beta chain was sequenced within a study of neurological immune-mediated disorders (dated by TCRdb to the late 2010s). Regarding the study in general: Peripheral blood TCR-beta repertoires from patients with HTLV-I-associated myelopathy (HAM/TSP), patients with multiple sclerosis, and healthy controls were compared in the study using UMI-based sequencing. The approximately 96 TCR-beta libraries covered PBMC samples along with longitudinal samples, technical triplicates, and paired sorted CD4+ and CD8+ T-cell subsets. The cohort comprised 65 to 75 subjects: about 15 HAM/TSP patients, 35 or so multiple sclerosis patients and 20 or so healthy controls.

The germline V gene sets CDR1 to SGHRS and CDR2 to YFSETQ. The CDR3 goes from the cysteine to the phenylalanine over 14 residues. The read is trimmed to its CDR3 DNA, 42 bases read in frame from base 1. V trim: 4 bases; J trim: 5 bases; unmatched bases: 7. The healthy controls were volunteers from a blood bank in Maryland, USA. For the unsorted PBMC libraries, 2 million PBMCs were stored in RNAlater at -80 degrees C until RNA extraction and were used to generate the libraries. Peripheral blood underwent Ficoll-Hypaque density gradient centrifugation to isolate PBMCs, which were then cryopreserved in liquid nitrogen. To synthesize cDNA, template-switch 5'RACE was performed with a primer carrying a 10-nucleotide random unique molecular identifier so that each TCR transcript was tagged. Every sequencing run yielded over 160 million TCR-beta sequences covering 15-18 subjects. The RNeasy kit was used to extract total RNA. Using the KAPA Real-time Library Amplification kit, TCR-beta VDJ regions were amplified with primers for the TCR constant region and the 5'RACE anchor. Sample indexes and Illumina adaptors were added in a first PCR, after which library yield was increased in a second PCR. After purification with Ampure beads, the TCR product of roughly 650 bp was size-selected on a 2% E-gel SizeSelection system. Library quality was checked on a Bioanalyzer, concentration was measured with Qubit, and libraries were quantified with the Kapa Library Quantification kit before pooling. An Illumina HiSeq 2500 sequenced the libraries paired-end 2 x 150 bp. To increase sequence diversity, about 25-30% phiX was spiked into each library pool. The paper's data handling went like this. The quality-filtered reads were processed with the UMI-based MiGEC pipeline, whose error correction step removed more than 80% of the raw TCR sequences. VDJ genes were aligned to IMGT germline references, and clonotypes were defined by unique CDR3 amino acid sequence plus V-J genes. VDJtools evaluated clonal expansion, Shannon diversity and CDR3 relatedness (CalcPairwiseDistances, ClusterSamples); CLCbio workbench built phylogenetic trees. Using coefficient-of-variation modelling across technical triplicates, the study counted a clone as expanded if it had at least 8 unique UMIs. TCRdb reworked the public reads: Q25 trimming with fastp, MiXCR clone assembly, productive beta chains retained. Merged by CDR3 protein, the rows form single entries marked with the most common genes and DNA. TCRdb's processing, not the authors', yielded these V and J calls. This sample lists some 79,000 distinct CDR3 sequences; around 14% were detected once. More than 6% of the sample belongs to the ten largest clones.

What the authors observed across the whole study: No identical CDR3 amino acid sequences were shared among expanded clones across subjects, suggesting private TCR-beta repertoires in all groups. TCR clonal expansion was highest in HAM/TSP patients and lowest in MS patients, with MS patients falling below even healthy controls.

This clonotype appeared many times. Its recognized antigen is unknown. The input lacks base qualities; no much larger clone sits a single base away. The receptor's source is a woman aged 50 to 60 in good health. The specimen sequenced was PBMCs. This chain joins TRBV5-1 to TRBJ2-5; TRBD1 lines up with 8 middle nucleotides. At the DNA level, the sequence is TGCGCCAGCAGCGTACAGGGGGGTTTTGAGACCCAGTACTTC. Translated, it reads CASSVQGGFETQYF.